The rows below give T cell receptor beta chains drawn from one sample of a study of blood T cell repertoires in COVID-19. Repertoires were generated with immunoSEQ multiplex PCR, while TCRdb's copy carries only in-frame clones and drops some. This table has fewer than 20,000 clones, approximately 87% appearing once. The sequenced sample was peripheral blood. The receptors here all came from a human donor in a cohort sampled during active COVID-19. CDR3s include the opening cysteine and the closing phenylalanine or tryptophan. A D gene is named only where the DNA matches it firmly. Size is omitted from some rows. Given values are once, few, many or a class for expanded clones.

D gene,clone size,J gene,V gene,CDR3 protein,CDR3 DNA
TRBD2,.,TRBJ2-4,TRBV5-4,CASSTSGTSGSSGKNIQYF,TGTGCCAGCAGCACCTCCGGGACTAGCGGGAGTAGTGGCAAAAACATTCAGTACTTC
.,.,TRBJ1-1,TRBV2,CASRVSGGNEAFF,TGTGCCAGCAGAGTGTCCGGGGGTAATGAAGCTTTCTTT
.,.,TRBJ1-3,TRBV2,CASSATGSGNTIYF,TGTGCCAGCAGTGCTACGGGCTCTGGAAACACCATATATTTT
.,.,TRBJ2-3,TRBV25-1,CASSEYGLADTQYF,TGTGCCAGCAGTGAATACGGGTTGGCAGATACGCAGTATTTT
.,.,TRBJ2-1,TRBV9,CASSVSASSYNEQFF,TGTGCCAGCAGCGTTTCCGCTAGCTCCTACAATGAGCAGTTCTTC
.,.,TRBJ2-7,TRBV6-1,CASSEAPVYEQYF,TGTGCCAGCAGTGAAGCGCCAGTCTACGAGCAGTACTTC
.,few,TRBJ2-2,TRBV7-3,CASSVDYTGELFF,TGTGCCAGCAGCGTTGACTACACCGGGGAGCTGTTTTTT
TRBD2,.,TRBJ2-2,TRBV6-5,CASKLAGGPGELFF,TGTGCCAGCAAACTAGCGGGAGGGCCCGGGGAGCTGTTTTTT
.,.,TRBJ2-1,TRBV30,CAWSVGQKGVEQFF,TGTGCCTGGAGTGTAGGGCAGAAGGGGGTTGAGCAGTTCTTC
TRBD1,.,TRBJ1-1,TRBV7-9,CASSFAGTGETEAFF,TGTGCCAGCAGCTTTGCCGGGACAGGGGAAACTGAAGCTTTCTTT
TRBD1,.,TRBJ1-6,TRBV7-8,CASSLAGQGNNSPLHF,TGTGCCAGCAGCTTAGCGGGACAGGGGAATAATTCACCCCTCCACTTT
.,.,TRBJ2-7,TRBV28,CASSLNGLVAQYF,TGTGCCAGCAGTTTGAACGGGTTGGTCGCGCAGTACTTC
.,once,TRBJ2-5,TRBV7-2,CASRKGDQETQYF,TGTGCCAGCAGGAAGGGGGATCAAGAGACCCAGTACTTC
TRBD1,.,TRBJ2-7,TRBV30,CARGRQGAYEQYF,TGTGCCCGCGGCCGTCAGGGGGCCTACGAGCAGTACTTC
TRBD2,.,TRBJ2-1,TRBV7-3,CASSSTTSSVNEQFF,TGTGCCAGCAGCTCGACGACTAGCTCAGTGAATGAGCAGTTCTTC
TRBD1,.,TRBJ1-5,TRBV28,CASSSGTGVQPQHF,TGTGCCAGCAGTTCCGGGACAGGGGTTCAGCCCCAGCATTTT
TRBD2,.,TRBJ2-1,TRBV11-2,CASGRGGTSGYNEQFF,TGTGCCAGCGGCAGGGGAGGGACTAGCGGCTACAATGAGCAGTTCTTC
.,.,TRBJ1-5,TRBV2,CANSYERNQPQHF,TGTGCCAATAGTTACGAGCGCAATCAGCCCCAGCATTTT
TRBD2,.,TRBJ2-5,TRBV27,CASSLGWIAGKETQYF,TGTGCCAGCAGTTTAGGCTGGATAGCGGGGAAAGAGACCCAGTACTTC
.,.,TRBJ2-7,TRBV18,CASSQRVAYEQYF,TGTGCCAGCTCTCAGCGGGTTGCCTACGAGCAGTACTTC
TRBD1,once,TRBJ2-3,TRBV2,CASRGQGGPDTQYF,TGTGCCAGCAGGGGACAGGGAGGCCCAGATACGCAGTATTTT
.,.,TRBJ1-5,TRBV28,CASSFHRGGSNQPQHF,TGTGCCAGCAGTTTCCATCGGGGAGGGAGCAATCAGCCCCAGCATTTT
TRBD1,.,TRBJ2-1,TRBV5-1,CASSLSIDRANEQFF,TGCGCCAGCAGCTTGTCAATTGACAGGGCTAATGAGCAGTTCTTC
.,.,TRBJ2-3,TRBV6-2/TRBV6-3,CASSAGTITDTQYF,TGTGCCAGCAGCGCCGGGACAATTACAGATACGCAGTATTTT
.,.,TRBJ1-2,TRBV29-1,CSVERTAYGYTF,TGCAGCGTTGAAAGGACAGCGTATGGCTACACCTTC
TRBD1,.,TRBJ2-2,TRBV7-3,CASSFGTGNTGELFF,TGTGCCAGCAGCTTCGGGACAGGAAACACCGGGGAGCTGTTTTTT
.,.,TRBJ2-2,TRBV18,CASSQGADNTGELFF,TGTGCCAGCTCACAAGGGGCGGATAACACCGGGGAGCTGTTTTTT
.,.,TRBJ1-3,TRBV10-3,CAISERTDGNTIYF,TGTGCCATCAGTGAAAGGACAGACGGAAACACCATATATTTT
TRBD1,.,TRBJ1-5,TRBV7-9,CASSSPTGQPQHF,TGTGCCAGCAGCTCACCGACAGGGCAGCCCCAGCATTTT
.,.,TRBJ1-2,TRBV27,CASSARAGYGYTF,TGTGCCAGCAGTGCCAGGGCCGGCTATGGCTACACCTTC
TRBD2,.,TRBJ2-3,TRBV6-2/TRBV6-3,CASSYSSSGSPDTQYF,TGTGCCAGCAGTTACTCCTCTAGCGGGAGTCCAGATACGCAGTATTTT
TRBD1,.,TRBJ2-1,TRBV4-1,CASSHRKGQSYNEQFF,TGCGCCAGCAGCCACCGAAAGGGACAGTCCTACAATGAGCAGTTCTTC
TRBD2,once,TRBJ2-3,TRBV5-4,CASSSDSGRVDTQYF,TGTGCCAGCAGCTCGGATAGCGGGAGGGTAGATACGCAGTATTTT
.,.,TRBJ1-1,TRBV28,CASSFQGSTEAFF,TGTGCCAGCAGTTTCCAAGGGAGCACTGAAGCTTTCTTT
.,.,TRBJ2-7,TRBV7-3,CASSLNRETYEQYF,TGTGCCAGCAGCTTAAACAGAGAAACCTACGAGCAGTACTTC
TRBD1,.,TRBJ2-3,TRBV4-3,CASSQDLGTGSTDTQYF,TGCGCCAGCAGCCAAGATTTGGGGACAGGGTCCACAGATACGCAGTATTTT
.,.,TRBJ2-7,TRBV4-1,CASSFRGGDYEQYF,TGCGCCAGCAGCTTCCGCGGAGGAGATTACGAGCAGTACTTC
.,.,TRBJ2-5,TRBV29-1,CSVADRAQETQYF,TGCAGCGTCGCGGACAGAGCACAAGAGACCCAGTACTTC
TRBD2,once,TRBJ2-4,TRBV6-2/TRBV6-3,CASSYREGIQYF,TGTGCCAGCAGTTACCGGGAGGGCATTCAGTACTTC
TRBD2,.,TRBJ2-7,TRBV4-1,CASSQDSSGIQQYF,TGCGCCAGCAGCCAAGATTCCAGCGGGATTCAGCAGTACTTC
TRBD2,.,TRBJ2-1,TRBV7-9,CASSARTSGSYNEQFF,TGTGCCAGCAGCGCCCGAACTAGCGGGAGCTACAATGAGCAGTTCTTC